The entry below gives a single TCR beta chain sequence along with its context. The CDR3 totals 14 residues. Germline lookup yields CDR1 MNHEY and CDR2 SMNVEV (reference sequence). Trimming took 6 bases from V and 0 from J, leaving 12 bases between them. These data are taken from a study of blood T cell repertoires in COVID-19. Sequencing used immunoSEQ multiplex PCR; TCRdb keeps in-frame clones, though not all of them. Of fewer than 350,000 clones listed, 88% are singletons. Sequencing input: peripheral blood. The chain links TRBV27 to TRBJ2-7, with a tentative D call TRBD2 (5 bases). The TCR originated in a man between 18 and 35 years old with active or convalescent COVID-19. Here the CDR3 DNA reads TGTGCCAGCAGCTCTGGACTGAGCTCCTACGAGCAGTACTTC. It encodes CASSSGLSSYEQYF.